The subject of this entry is one T cell receptor (beta chain). Generated by immunoSEQ multiplex PCR, the TCRdb table keeps only in-frame clones and is missing some. The repertoire holds 440,000 or so clones, with less than 95% as singletons. The CDR3 covers 12 residues. Germline V gives CDR1 LNHDA, CDR2 SQIVND (reference sequence). Trimming took 4 bases from V and 2 from J, leaving 4 bases between them. Treatment indicated: some 20 received Ad26.COV2.S at low or high dose, single or two shots; roughly 5 received placebo; per-sample allocation not given. At day 63 after the first vaccine or placebo injection, samples were drawn. The sample came from a Boston adult aged 18-55 years. The sample belongs to a study of Ad26.COV2.S vaccination and SARS-CoV-2 variants.

The V gene is TRBV19, the J gene TRBJ2-3; D is uncertain. The input for sequencing was peripheral blood, taken in a trial of Ad26.COV2.S vaccine versus placebo. The clonotype comes from a person between 18 and 59 years old who received the Ad26.COV2.S COVID-19 vaccine or a placebo. CDR3 nucleotide sequence: TGTGCCAGTAGTACGCTCACAGATACGCAGTATTTT. Its translation: CASSTLTDTQYF.